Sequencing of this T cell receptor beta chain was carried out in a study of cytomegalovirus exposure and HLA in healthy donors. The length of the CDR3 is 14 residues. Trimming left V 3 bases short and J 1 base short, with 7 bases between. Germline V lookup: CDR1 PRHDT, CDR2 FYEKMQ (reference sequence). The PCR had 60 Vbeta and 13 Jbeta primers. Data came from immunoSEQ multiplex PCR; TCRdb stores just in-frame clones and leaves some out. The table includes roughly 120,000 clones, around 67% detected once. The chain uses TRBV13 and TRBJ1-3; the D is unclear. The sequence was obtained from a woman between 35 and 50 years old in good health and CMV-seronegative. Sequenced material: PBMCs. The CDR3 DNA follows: TGTGCCAGCAGCTTTCCAGCGTCTGGAAACACCATATATTTT. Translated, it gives CASSFPASGNTIYF.